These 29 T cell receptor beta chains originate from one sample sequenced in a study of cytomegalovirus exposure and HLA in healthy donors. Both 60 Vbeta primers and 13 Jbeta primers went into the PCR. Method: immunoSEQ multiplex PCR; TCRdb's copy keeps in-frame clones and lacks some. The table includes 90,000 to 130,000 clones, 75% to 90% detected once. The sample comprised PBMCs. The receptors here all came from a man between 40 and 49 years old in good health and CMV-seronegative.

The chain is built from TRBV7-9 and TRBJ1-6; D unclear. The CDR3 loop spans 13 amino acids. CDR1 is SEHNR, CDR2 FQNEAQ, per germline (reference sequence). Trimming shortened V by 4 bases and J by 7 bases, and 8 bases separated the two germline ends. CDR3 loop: CASSSTENSPLHF. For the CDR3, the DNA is TGTGCCAGCAGCTCTACCGAAAATTCACCCCTCCACTTT.

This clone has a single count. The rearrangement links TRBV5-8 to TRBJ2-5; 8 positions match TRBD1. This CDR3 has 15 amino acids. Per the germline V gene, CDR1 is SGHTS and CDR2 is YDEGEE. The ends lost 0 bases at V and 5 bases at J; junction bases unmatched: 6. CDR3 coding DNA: TGTGCCAGCAGCTTGGACAGGGGGAAATATGAGACCCAGTACTTC. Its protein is CASSLDRGKYETQYF.

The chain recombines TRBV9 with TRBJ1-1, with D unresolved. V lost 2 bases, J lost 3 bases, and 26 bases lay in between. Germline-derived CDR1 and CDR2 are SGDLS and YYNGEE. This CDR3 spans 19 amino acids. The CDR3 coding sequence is TGTGCCAGCAGCGTCTATAGTGGGGTTGGTAGGGAGGTTGACACTGAAGCTTTCTTT. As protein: CASSVYSGVGREVDTEAFF.

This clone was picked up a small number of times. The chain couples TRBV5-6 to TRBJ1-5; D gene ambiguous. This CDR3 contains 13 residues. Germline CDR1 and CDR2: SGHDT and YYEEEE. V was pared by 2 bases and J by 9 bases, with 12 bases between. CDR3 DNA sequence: TGTGCCAGCAGCTTTAGTGCGGAGATGCCCCAGCATTTT. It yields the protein CASSFSAEMPQHF.

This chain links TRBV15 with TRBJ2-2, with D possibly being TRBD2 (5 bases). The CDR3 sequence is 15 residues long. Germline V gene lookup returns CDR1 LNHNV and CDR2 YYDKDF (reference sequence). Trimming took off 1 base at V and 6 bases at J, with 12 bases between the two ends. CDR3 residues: CATSRAGPGSGELFF. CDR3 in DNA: TGTGCCACCAGCAGAGCGGGTCCGGGGTCCGGGGAGCTGTTTTTT.

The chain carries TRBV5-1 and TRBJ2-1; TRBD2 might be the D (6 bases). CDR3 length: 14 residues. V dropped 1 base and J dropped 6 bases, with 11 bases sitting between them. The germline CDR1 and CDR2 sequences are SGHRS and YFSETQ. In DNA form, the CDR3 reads TGCGCCAGCAGCTTGTACGGGACTTTCAATGAGCAGTTCTTC. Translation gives CASSLYGTFNEQFF.

The CDR3 loop reads CSVGGHNEQFF. CDR3 DNA: TGCAGCGTTGGAGGGCACAATGAGCAGTTCTTC. The rearrangement joins TRBV29-1 to TRBJ2-1, with D maybe TRBD2 (5 bases). Germline CDR1 reads SQVTM; CDR2 reads ANQGSEA. This CDR3 has 11 residues. V lost 4 bases to trimming and J lost 5 bases, with 6 bases between them.

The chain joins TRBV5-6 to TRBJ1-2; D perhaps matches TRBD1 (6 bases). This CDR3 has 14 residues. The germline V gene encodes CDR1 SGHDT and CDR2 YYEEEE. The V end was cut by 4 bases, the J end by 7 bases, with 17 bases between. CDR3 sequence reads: CASSRGRGTTGYTF. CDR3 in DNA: TGTGCCAGCAGCCGAGGAAGGGGGACAACTGGCTACACCTTC.

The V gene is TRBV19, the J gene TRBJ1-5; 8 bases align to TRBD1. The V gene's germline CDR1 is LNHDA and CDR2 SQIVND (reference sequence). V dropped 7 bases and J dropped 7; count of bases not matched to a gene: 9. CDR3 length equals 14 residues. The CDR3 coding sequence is TGTGCCAGTACCAATGACAGGGGAGGCCAGCCCCAGCATTTT. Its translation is CASTNDRGGQPQHF.

The CDR3 reads CASSLKTGTGDLANYGYTF. The CDR3 nucleotides read TGCGCCAGCAGCTTGAAAACAGGGACAGGCGATCTAGCTAACTATGGCTACACCTTC. J is TRBJ1-2 and V is TRBV5-1, with 8 positions matching TRBD1. Germline V gene lookup returns CDR1 SGHRS and CDR2 YFSETQ. The CDR3 covers 19 residues. V shed 1 base, J shed 0 bases, and the junction held 14 bases outside the gene matches.

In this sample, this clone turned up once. This chain's CDR3 is CASSAMTGENTEAFF. CDR3 nucleotides: TGTGCCAGCAGTGCTATGACAGGGGAGAACACTGAAGCTTTCTTT. The rearrangement links TRBV28 to TRBJ1-1, with 8 bases that match TRBD1. Germline loops: CDR1 MDHEN, CDR2 SYDVKM. This CDR3 comprises 15 residues. The V and J ends lost 5 bases and 1 base, in that order; junction bases with no gene match: 6.

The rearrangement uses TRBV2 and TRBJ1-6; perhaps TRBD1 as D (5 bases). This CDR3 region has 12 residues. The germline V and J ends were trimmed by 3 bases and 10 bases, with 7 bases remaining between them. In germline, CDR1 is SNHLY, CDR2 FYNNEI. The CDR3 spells CASSDDSSPLHF. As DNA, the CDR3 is TGTGCCAGCAGTGACGACAGCTCACCCCTCCACTTT.

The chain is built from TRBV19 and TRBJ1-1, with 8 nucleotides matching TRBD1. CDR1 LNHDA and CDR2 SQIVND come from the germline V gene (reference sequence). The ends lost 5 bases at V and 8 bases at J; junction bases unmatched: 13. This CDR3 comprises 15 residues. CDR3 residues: CASSSPFRDRIEAFF. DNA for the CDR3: TGTGCCAGTAGTTCACCTTTCCGGGACAGGATCGAAGCTTTCTTT.

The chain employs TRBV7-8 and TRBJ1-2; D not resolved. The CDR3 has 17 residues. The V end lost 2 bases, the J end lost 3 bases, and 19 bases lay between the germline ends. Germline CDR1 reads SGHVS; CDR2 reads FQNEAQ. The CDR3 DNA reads TGTGCCAGCAGCTTAACGCCGACGACCCACCGGGACTATGGCTACACCTTC. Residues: CASSLTPTTHRDYGYTF.

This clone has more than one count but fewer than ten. CDR3 in DNA: TGCGCCAGCAGCCCCCGGACAGGGGAGATCTCCTACGAGCAGTACTTC. It yields the protein CASSPRTGEISYEQYF. The rearrangement links TRBV5-1 to TRBJ2-7, with 9 bases matching TRBD1. V shed 4 bases and J 0 bases; nucleotides not matched to a gene: 8. Germline V gives CDR1 SGHRS, CDR2 YFSETQ. The CDR3 loop spans 16 amino acids.

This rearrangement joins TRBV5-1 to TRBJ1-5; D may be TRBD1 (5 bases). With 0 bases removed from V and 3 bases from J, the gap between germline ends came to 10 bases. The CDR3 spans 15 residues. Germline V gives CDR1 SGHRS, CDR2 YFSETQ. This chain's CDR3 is CASSLGGTPNQPQHF. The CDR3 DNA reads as TGCGCCAGCAGCTTGGGGGGGACTCCCAATCAGCCCCAGCATTTT.

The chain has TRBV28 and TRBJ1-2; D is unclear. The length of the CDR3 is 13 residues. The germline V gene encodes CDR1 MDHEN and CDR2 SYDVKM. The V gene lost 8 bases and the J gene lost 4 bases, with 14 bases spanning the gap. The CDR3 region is CASLPQNFYGYTF. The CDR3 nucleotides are TGTGCCAGCTTACCCCAAAACTTCTATGGCTACACCTTC.

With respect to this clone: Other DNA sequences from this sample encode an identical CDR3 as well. CDR3 loop: CASSFSGDTQYF. CDR3 nucleotides: TGTGCCAGCAGCTTTTCGGGGGATACGCAGTATTTT. The J gene is TRBJ2-3, the V gene TRBV7-2, with D tentatively TRBD2 (5 bases). There are 12 residues in the CDR3. V lost 3 bases and J 6 bases, leaving 7 bases between the germline ends. The germline V gene has CDR1 SGHTA and CDR2 FQGNSA.

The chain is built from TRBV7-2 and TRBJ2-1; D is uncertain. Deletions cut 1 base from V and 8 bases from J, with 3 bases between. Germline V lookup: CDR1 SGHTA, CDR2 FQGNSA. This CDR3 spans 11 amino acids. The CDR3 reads CASSLVDEQFF. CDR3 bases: TGTGCCAGCAGCTTAGTCGATGAGCAGTTCTTC.

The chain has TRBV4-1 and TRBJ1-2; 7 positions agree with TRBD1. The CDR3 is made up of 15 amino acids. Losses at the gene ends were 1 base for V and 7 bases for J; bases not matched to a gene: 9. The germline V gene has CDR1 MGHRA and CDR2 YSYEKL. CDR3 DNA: TGCGCCAGCAGCCAAGCTGACAGGGATGAGGCTGGCTACACCTTC. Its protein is CASSQADRDEAGYTF.

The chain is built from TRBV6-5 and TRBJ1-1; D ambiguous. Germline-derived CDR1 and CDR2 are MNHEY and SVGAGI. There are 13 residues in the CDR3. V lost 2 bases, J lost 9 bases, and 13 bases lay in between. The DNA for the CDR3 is TGTGCCAGCAGTTACCTGGGCCGCCTGCAAGCTTTCTTT. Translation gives CASSYLGRLQAFF.

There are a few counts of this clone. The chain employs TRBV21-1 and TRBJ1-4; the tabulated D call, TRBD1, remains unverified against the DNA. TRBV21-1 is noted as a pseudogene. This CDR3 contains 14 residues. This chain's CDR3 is CASSEDSQDEKLFF. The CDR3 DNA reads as TGTGCCAGCAGCGAGGACAGTCAAGATGAAAAACTGTTTTTT.

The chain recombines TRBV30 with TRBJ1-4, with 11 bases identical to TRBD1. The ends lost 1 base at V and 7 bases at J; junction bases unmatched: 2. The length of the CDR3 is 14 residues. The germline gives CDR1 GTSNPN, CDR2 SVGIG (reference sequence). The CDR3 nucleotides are TGTGCCTGGAGTGGGGACAGGGGGGGTGAAAAACTGTTTTTT. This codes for CAWSGDRGGEKLFF.

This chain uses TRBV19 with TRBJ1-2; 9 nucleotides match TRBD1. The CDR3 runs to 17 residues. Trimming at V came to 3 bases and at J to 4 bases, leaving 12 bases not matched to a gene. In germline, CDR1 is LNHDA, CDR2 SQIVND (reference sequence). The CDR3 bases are TGTGCCAGTAGTATCACAAGGACAGGGGACGTGCTCTATGGCTACACCTTC. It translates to CASSITRTGDVLYGYTF.

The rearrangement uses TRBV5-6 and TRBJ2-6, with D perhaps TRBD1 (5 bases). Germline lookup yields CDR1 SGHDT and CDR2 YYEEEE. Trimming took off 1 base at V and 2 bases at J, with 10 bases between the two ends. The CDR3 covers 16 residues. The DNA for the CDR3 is TGTGCCAGCAGCTTGATGGGGCCAGCTGGGGCCAACGTCCTGACTTTC. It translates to CASSLMGPAGANVLTF.

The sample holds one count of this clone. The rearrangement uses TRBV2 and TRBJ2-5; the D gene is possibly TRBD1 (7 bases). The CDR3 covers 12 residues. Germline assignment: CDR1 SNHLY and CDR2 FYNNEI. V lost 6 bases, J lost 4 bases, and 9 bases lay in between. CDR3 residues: CASRRDRETQYF. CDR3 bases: TGTGCCAGCAGGCGGGACAGAGAGACCCAGTACTTC. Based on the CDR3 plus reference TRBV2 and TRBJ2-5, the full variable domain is EPEVTQTPSHQVTQMGQEVILRCVPISNHLYFYWYRQILGQKVEFLVSFYNNEISEKSEIFDDQFSVERPDGSNFTLKIRSTKLEDSAMYFCASRRDRETQYFGPGTRLLVL.

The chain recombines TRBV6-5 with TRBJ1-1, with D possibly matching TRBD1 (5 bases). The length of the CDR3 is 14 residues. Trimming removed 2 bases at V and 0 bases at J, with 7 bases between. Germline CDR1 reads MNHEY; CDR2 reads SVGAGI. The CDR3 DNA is TGTGCCAGCAGTTACCAGGGATTGAACACTGAAGCTTTCTTT. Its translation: CASSYQGLNTEAFF.

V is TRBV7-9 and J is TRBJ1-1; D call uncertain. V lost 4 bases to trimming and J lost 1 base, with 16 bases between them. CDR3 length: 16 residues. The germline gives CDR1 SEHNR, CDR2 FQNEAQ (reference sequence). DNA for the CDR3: TGTGCCAGCAGCTCTAGGACTCTTATACGGAACACTGAAGCTTTCTTT. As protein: CASSSRTLIRNTEAFF.

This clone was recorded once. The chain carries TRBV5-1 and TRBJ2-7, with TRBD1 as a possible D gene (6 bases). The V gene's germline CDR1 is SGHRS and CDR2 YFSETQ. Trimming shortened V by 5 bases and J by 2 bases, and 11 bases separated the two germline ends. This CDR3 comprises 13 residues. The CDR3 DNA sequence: TGCGCCAGCAGGGCTGGGGGCACCTACGAGCAGTACTTC. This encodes CASRAGGTYEQYF.